This is a list of T cell receptor beta chains from one sample in a study of blood T cell repertoires in COVID-19. TCRdb keeps only in-frame clones here, not all; method: immunoSEQ multiplex PCR. The sample yields 80,000 or so clones, about four fifths seen once. The sample taken for sequencing was peripheral blood. The receptors derive from a woman in her seventies with acute or convalescent COVID-19. The CDR3 runs from the conserved cysteine through the conserved F or W. The D gene is left open where the match is weak. Not every row has a clone size; where given, it reads once, few, many or a size class.

j_call | d_call | v_call | clone_size | cdr3_aa | cdr3_nt
TRBJ2-5 | - | TRBV30 | - | CAWSHGIQETQYF | TGTGCCTGGAGTCACGGGATCCAAGAGACCCAGTACTTC
TRBJ1-6 | - | TRBV4-1 | - | CASSQQIPGGAGDSPLHF | TGCGCCAGCAGCCAACAAATACCGGGGGGGGCTGGTGATTCACCCCTCCACTTT
TRBJ2-1 | - | TRBV2 | few | CASSERWEQFF | TGTGCCAGCAGTGAGCGATGGGAGCAGTTCTTC
TRBJ1-6 | - | TRBV12-3/TRBV12-4 | - | CASTSDKTLHF | TGTGCCAGCACCTCGGACAAAACCCTCCACTTT
TRBJ1-5 | - | TRBV7-3 | - | CASSAQAGQPQHF | TGTGCCAGCAGCGCTCAGGCGGGCCAGCCCCAGCATTTT
TRBJ1-1 | TRBD1 | TRBV3-1/TRBV3-2 | - | CASSPTGVNTEAFF | TGTGCCAGCAGCCCGACAGGGGTCAACACTGAAGCTTTCTTT
TRBJ1-3 | TRBD1 | TRBV19 | - | CASSLDRLISGNTIYF | TGTGCCAGTAGTCTGGACAGGTTAATCTCTGGAAACACCATATATTTT
TRBJ1-5 | TRBD1 | TRBV7-9 | - | CASSSGTGVYQPQHF | TGTGCCAGCAGCTCTGGGACAGGGGTGTATCAGCCCCAGCATTTT
TRBJ2-1 | TRBD2 | TRBV19 | - | CASSARLAGELFF | TGTGCCAGTAGTGCCCGACTAGCGGGAGAGCTGTTCTTC
TRBJ2-7 | TRBD2 | TRBV5-1 | - | CASSATGGLASYEQYF | TGCGCCAGCAGCGCAACCGGGGGACTAGCCTCCTACGAGCAGTACTTC
TRBJ2-3 | TRBD2 | TRBV7-3 | - | CASSLAGAQDTQYF | TGTGCCAGCAGCCTAGCGGGAGCTCAAGATACGCAGTATTTT
TRBJ2-3 | TRBD2 | TRBV5-4 | - | CASSQKREGRTDTQYF | TGTGCCAGCAGCCAAAAGCGGGAGGGCCGGACAGATACGCAGTATTTT
TRBJ1-5 | - | TRBV5-8 | - | CASSYVGQPQHF | TGTGCCAGCAGCTACGTTGGCCAGCCCCAGCATTTT
TRBJ2-5 | TRBD2 | TRBV24-1 | - | CATSDWGLAGDWRQETQYF | TGTGCCACCAGTGATTGGGGACTAGCGGGAGACTGGCGCCAAGAGACCCAGTACTTC
TRBJ2-1 | - | TRBV19 | - | CASSSGMSSYNEQFF | TGTGCCAGTAGTAGCGGGATGAGCTCCTACAATGAGCAGTTCTTC
TRBJ1-2 | - | TRBV30 | - | CAWSPTLGQGGYGYTF | TGTGCCTGGAGTCCCACCCTGGGGCAGGGCGGCTATGGCTACACCTTC
TRBJ1-2 | - | TRBV5-1 | - | CASSLEPNLGGYTF | TGCGCCAGCAGCTTGGAACCCAACCTCGGGGGCTACACCTTC
TRBJ2-1 | TRBD2 | TRBV30 | - | CAGASGLAGIFNEQFF | TGTGCCGGGGCCTCGGGACTAGCGGGCATCTTCAATGAGCAGTTCTTC
TRBJ2-3 | - | TRBV7-9 | once | CASSPRAEDTQYF | TGTGCCAGCAGTCCCCGAGCGGAAGATACGCAGTATTTT
TRBJ2-1 | - | TRBV4-2 | - | CASSQLVSGPFYNEQFF | TGTGCCAGCAGCCAGCTTGTATCGGGTCCTTTCTACAATGAGCAGTTCTTC
TRBJ1-4 | - | TRBV5-4 | - | CASSFGSGYNEKLFF | TGTGCCAGCAGCTTTGGATCGGGTTATAATGAAAAACTGTTTTTT
TRBJ2-1 | - | TRBV7-3 | - | CASSPTPGVSYNEQFF | TGTGCCAGCAGCCCGACCCCGGGGGTTTCCTACAATGAGCAGTTCTTC
TRBJ2-1 | - | TRBV6-2/TRBV6-3 | - | CASSYVNSPTYNEQFF | TGTGCCAGCAGTTACGTTAACTCTCCGACCTACAATGAGCAGTTCTTC
TRBJ2-5 | TRBD2 | TRBV4-1 | - | CASSQGSIIAGGEETQYF | TGCGCCAGCAGCCAAGGTAGTATAATAGCGGGAGGTGAGGAGACCCAGTACTTC
TRBJ1-1 | TRBD1 | TRBV18 | - | CASSDDRDTEAFF | TGTGCCAGCTCAGACGACAGGGACACTGAAGCTTTCTTT
TRBJ2-1 | TRBD2 | TRBV12-3/TRBV12-4 | - | CASSLNPGGEQFF | TGTGCCAGCAGTTTAAACCCCGGGGGGGAGCAGTTCTTC
TRBJ1-2 | TRBD1 | TRBV5-1 | - | CASSLRGTGVNYGYTF | TGCGCCAGCAGCTTGAGAGGGACAGGGGTGAACTATGGCTACACCTTC
TRBJ2-5 | TRBD2 | TRBV11-2 | - | CASSLVGTTSGLTKTQYF | TGTGCCAGCAGCTTAGTTGGTACAACTAGCGGGTTAACGAAGACCCAGTACTTC
TRBJ2-1 | TRBD2 | TRBV7-3 | - | CASSQGLAGGAPSYNEQFF | TGTGCCAGCAGCCAAGGACTAGCGGGAGGTGCTCCTTCCTACAATGAGCAGTTCTTC
TRBJ1-5 | - | TRBV7-2 | - | CASSLGFLGGGGNQPQHF | TGTGCCAGCAGCTTAGGCTTCTTGGGGGGTGGGGGCAATCAGCCCCAGCATTTT
TRBJ2-5 | TRBD2 | TRBV6-5 | few | CASSYVAGGKTQYF | TGTGCCAGCAGTTACGTAGCGGGAGGGAAGACCCAGTACTTC
TRBJ1-1 | - | TRBV7-9 | - | CASSRQRGNTEAFF | TGTGCCAGCAGCCGGCAGCGGGGAAACACTGAAGCTTTCTTT
TRBJ2-1 | TRBD2 | TRBV4-1 | - | CASSQTGLAVDEQFF | TGCGCCAGCAGCCAAACGGGACTAGCGGTGGATGAGCAGTTCTTC
TRBJ2-1 | - | TRBV11-2 | - | CASSFSGSSFHNEQFF | TGTGCCAGCAGCTTCAGCGGCAGCAGTTTCCACAATGAGCAGTTCTTC
TRBJ2-1 | - | TRBV30 | - | CAWRQTSSHNEQFF | TGTGCCTGGAGGCAGACTAGTTCCCACAATGAGCAGTTCTTC
TRBJ1-5 | - | TRBV7-8 | few | CASSYDGAGSNQPQHF | TGTGCCAGCAGCTATGATGGGGCCGGGAGCAATCAGCCCCAGCATTTT
TRBJ1-1 | - | TRBV20-1 | - | CSAHTGKEAFF | TGCAGTGCTCATACAGGGAAAGAAGCTTTCTTT
TRBJ2-3 | TRBD1 | TRBV9 | - | CASGGTGADTQYF | TGTGCCAGCGGGGGGACAGGGGCAGATACGCAGTATTTT
TRBJ2-2 | TRBD2 | TRBV5-4 | few | CASSRLAANTGELFF | TGTGCCAGCAGCCGACTAGCGGCGAACACCGGGGAGCTGTTTTTT
TRBJ2-5 | - | TRBV7-9 | - | CASSLIRVLQETQYF | TGTGCCAGCAGCTTAATACGGGTACTCCAAGAGACCCAGTACTTC
TRBJ1-1 | - | TRBV19 | once | CASSIEGGVGQNTEAFF | TGTGCCAGTAGTATTGAAGGGGGGGTAGGGCAGAACACTGAAGCTTTCTTT
TRBJ2-1 | - | TRBV10-3 | - | CAISARAGEQFF | TGTGCCATCAGTGCTAGAGCCGGGGAGCAGTTCTTC
TRBJ2-2 | TRBD2 | TRBV5-1 | - | CASSLPSGNTGELFF | TGCGCCAGCAGCTTGCCTAGCGGTAACACCGGGGAGCTGTTTTTT
TRBJ1-1 | TRBD1 | TRBV5-1 | - | CASSLSGTGDNTEAFF | TGCGCCAGCAGCCTATCAGGGACAGGAGATAACACTGAAGCTTTCTTT
TRBJ2-7 | - | TRBV27 | once | CASSLTAGNEQYF | TGTGCCAGCAGTTTAACGGCAGGGAACGAGCAGTACTTC
TRBJ2-3 | TRBD2 | TRBV3-1/TRBV3-2 | - | CASSWSGISDTQYF | TGTGCCAGCAGCTGGAGCGGGATTTCAGATACGCAGTATTTT
TRBJ2-7 | TRBD2 | TRBV12-3/TRBV12-4 | - | CASGGGYEQYF | TGTGCCAGCGGCGGGGGCTACGAGCAGTACTTC
TRBJ2-3 | TRBD2 | TRBV29-1 | - | CSGTSADTQYF | TGCAGCGGGACTAGCGCAGATACGCAGTATTTT
TRBJ1-2 | - | TRBV25-1 | - | CASSVQEFNGYTF | TGTGCCAGCAGTGTACAGGAATTCAATGGCTACACCTTC
TRBJ1-1 | - | TRBV28 | - | CASSFPRGGSTEAFF | TGTGCCAGCAGTTTCCCGCGGGGGGGTAGCACTGAAGCTTTCTTT
TRBJ2-3 | TRBD1 | TRBV19 | - | CASSPRDRGLDTQYF | TGTGCCAGTAGTCCCCGGGACAGGGGTTTGGATACGCAGTATTTT
TRBJ2-5 | - | TRBV18 | - | CASSPRGIETQYF | TGTGCCAGCTCACCCAGGGGAATCGAGACCCAGTACTTC
TRBJ2-6 | TRBD1 | TRBV11-2 | many | CASSSYRGTGANVLTF | TGTGCCAGCAGCTCATACAGGGGGACTGGGGCCAACGTCCTGACTTTC
TRBJ1-6 | - | TRBV18 | - | CASSPGGARYNSPLHF | TGTGCCAGCTCACCTGGGGGGGCGCGGTATAATTCACCCCTCCACTTT
TRBJ1-1 | - | TRBV5-1 | - | CASKPGGGLNTEAFF | TGCGCCAGCAAACCGGGCGGGGGGTTGAACACTGAAGCTTTCTTT
TRBJ1-5 | - | TRBV24-1 | - | CATSEKTVYQPQHF | TGTGCCACCAGTGAGAAGACAGTTTATCAGCCCCAGCATTTT
TRBJ2-2 | - | TRBV10-1 | - | CASSDLAGNTGELFF | TGCGCCAGCAGTGATCTGGCGGGAAACACCGGGGAGCTGTTTTTT
TRBJ2-7 | TRBD2 | TRBV7-2 | - | CASSWRGLAGVGEQYF | TGTGCCAGCAGCTGGAGGGGACTAGCGGGAGTAGGGGAGCAGTACTTC